The 29 T cell receptor beta chains below were found in one sample sequenced in a study of T cell repertoires in cytomegalovirus infection. No antigen has been identified for these receptors. From the reads, TCRdb called clonotypes with MiXCR, one entry per CDR3 protein. The table lists under 850,000 distinct CDR3 sequences, roughly 33% of them singletons, with 18% in the top ten. Sample: cultured PBMCs, taken from culture after CMV antigen stimulation. The source is a human donor in good health (CMV status not recorded). Some clones in this sample may be carry-over from other donors' samples.

The rearrangement joins TRBV5-5 to TRBJ2-2, with 16 bases lining up with TRBD2. From germline, CDR1 is SGHKS and CDR2 YYEKEE (reference sequence). This CDR3 contains 18 residues. The ends lost 4 bases at V and 6 bases at J; junction bases unmatched: 9. CDR3 in amino acids: CASSASGTSGRAAGELFF. The CDR3 DNA is TGTGCCAGCAGCGCTTCCGGGACTAGCGGGAGGGCCGCCGGGGAGCTGTTTTTT.

As regards this clonotype: A much larger clone lies a single base off, so this may be a read error. This chain links TRBV7-2 with TRBJ2-7; TRBD2 is a possible D gene (5 bases). The CDR3 sequence is 16 residues long. Trimming pared 1 base from V and 7 bases from J, leaving 20 bases between. CDR1 is SGHTA, CDR2 FQGNSA, per germline. The chain's CDR3 is CASSLGTALRADEQYF. In DNA, the CDR3 is TGTGCCAGCAGCTTAGGGACTGCGCTTAGGGCCGATGAGCAGTACTTC.

The CDR3 coding sequence is TGTGCCAGCAGCCTACAGGGGGTACGCACAGATACGCAGTATTTT. As protein: CASSLQGVRTDTQYF. V gene TRBV6-5 combines with J gene TRBJ2-3; 8 bases are a match to TRBD1. The V segment lost 6 bases and the J segment 1 base; nucleotides outside the gene matches: 6. CDR3 length: 15 residues. Germline-derived CDR1 and CDR2 are MNHEY and SVGAGI.

The chain carries TRBV5-6 and TRBJ1-5, with D possibly being TRBD1 (5 bases). Trimming removed 4 bases at V and 0 bases at J, with 14 bases between. Per germline, CDR1 SGHDT and CDR2 YYEEEE. The CDR3 has 16 amino acids. CDR3 DNA sequence: TGTGCCAGCAGCCTTACTTGGGGGTATAGCAATCAGCCCCAGCATTTT. Its translation: CASSLTWGYSNQPQHF.

The table lists this clonotype with many counts. V and J are TRBV7-8 and TRBJ1-1, with 7 bases identical to TRBD1. CDR3 length equals 17 residues. Looked up from germline, CDR1 is SGHVS and CDR2 is FQNEAQ. J was trimmed by 1 base and V by 5 bases; bases with no gene match: 13. CDR3 nucleotide sequence: TGTGCCAGCAGCCTCACAGGGGCCGGGAGCCGGAACACTGAAGCTTTCTTT. Its protein product is CASSLTGAGSRNTEAFF.

This chain connects TRBV4-3 to TRBJ1-1; perhaps TRBD1 as D (5 bases). V was shortened by 0 bases and J by 5 bases, with 13 bases between the two germline ends. The CDR3 totals 15 residues. Germline V CDR1 and CDR2: LGHNA, YSLEER. CDR3 coding DNA: TGCGCCAGCAGCCAAGACAGGGTTAGGTATACTGAAGCTTTCTTT. This gives the protein CASSQDRVRYTEAFF.

The rearrangement uses TRBV25-1 and TRBJ1-5; D uncertain. The CDR3 extends over 12 amino acids. V was clipped by 3 bases and J by 5 bases, with 5 bases between them. Germline CDR1 and CDR2: MGHDK and SYGVNS. The CDR3 DNA reads as TGTGCCAGCAGTGATGTGGATCAGCCCCAGCATTTT. Its protein product is CASSDVDQPQHF.

This clonotype was picked up a small number of times. This chain links TRBV28 with TRBJ1-5, with D unresolved. The V end was cut by 2 bases, the J end by 3 bases, with 8 bases between. The V gene's germline CDR1 is MDHEN and CDR2 SYDVKM. CDR3 size: 14 residues. The CDR3 loop is CASSLIQYNQPQHF. CDR3 DNA sequence: TGTGCCAGCAGTTTAATACAGTACAATCAGCCCCAGCATTTT.

The chain combines TRBV19 with TRBJ1-5; D is possibly TRBD1 (5 bases). This CDR3 is 14 amino acids long. The germline V and J ends were trimmed by 3 bases and 6 bases, with 12 bases remaining between them. Per germline, CDR1 LNHDA and CDR2 SQIVND (reference sequence). The CDR3 sequence is CASSIRVVSQPQHF. The CDR3 DNA reads TGTGCCAGTAGTATCAGGGTGGTCAGTCAGCCCCAGCATTTT.

This clonotype was counted between two and nine times. The V and J genes are TRBV28 and TRBJ2-1; 10 bases agree with TRBD2. Germline V CDR1 and CDR2: MDHEN, SYDVKM. The ends lost 7 bases at V and 9 bases at J; junction bases unmatched: 12. CDR3 length: 15 amino acids. CDR3: CASKSSGGWVSEQFF. CDR3 in DNA: TGTGCCAGCAAATCTAGCGGGGGATGGGTTAGTGAGCAGTTCTTC.

The chain uses TRBV19 and TRBJ1-5; D gene uncertain. Germline CDR1 reads LNHDA; CDR2 reads SQIVND (reference sequence). Deletions cut 5 bases from V and 6 bases from J, with 8 bases between. The CDR3 is made up of 12 amino acids. CDR3 bases: TGTGCCAGTAGTTTCATCGGTCAGCCCCAGCATTTT. It specifies CASSFIGQPQHF.

The V gene is TRBV6-5, the J gene TRBJ1-1; possible D gene TRBD1, 5 bases. V was trimmed by 10 bases and J by 2 bases, leaving 14 bases between them. The germline V gene encodes CDR1 MNHEY and CDR2 SVGAGI. CDR3 size: 13 residues. The CDR3 bases are TGTGCCACCTCGGGGACGGATAACACTGAAGCTTTCTTT. This translates into CATSGTDNTEAFF.

The CDR3 DNA reads as TGTGCCAGTAGTATAGGTCCCGGGACTAGCAGCTATGAGCAGTTCTTC. Translating gives CASSIGPGTSSYEQFF. The chain recombines TRBV19 with TRBJ2-1, with 9 nucleotides matching TRBD2. CDR3 length equals 16 residues. After removal of 1 base from V and 8 bases from J, the junction contained 9 bases not matched to a gene. Germline CDR1 reads LNHDA; CDR2 reads SQIVND (reference sequence).

The genes are TRBV27 and TRBJ2-1; 10 bases line up with TRBD2. Germline V gives CDR1 MNHEY, CDR2 SMNVEV (reference sequence). The CDR3 totals 16 residues. The junction had 5 bases not matched to a gene; V was cut back by 4 bases and J by 2 bases. The CDR3, as DNA: TGTGCCAGCAGTTCCTATAGCGGGAGGACCTACAATGAGCAGTTCTTC. It is translated as CASSSYSGRTYNEQFF.

This clonotype was counted ten times or more. The chain combines TRBV7-2 with TRBJ2-3, with 10 positions matching TRBD2. J was trimmed by 0 bases and V by 6 bases; bases with no gene match: 0. Germline V gene data show CDR1 as SGHTA and CDR2 as FQGNSA. The CDR3 runs 14 residues. The CDR3 sequence is CASRAGGSTDTQYF. The CDR3, as DNA: TGTGCCAGCAGAGCGGGAGGGAGCACAGATACGCAGTATTTT.

There are a few counts of this clonotype. V gene TRBV9 combines with J gene TRBJ1-2; 7 bases are shared with TRBD1. The CDR3 consists of 16 residues. The germline gives CDR1 SGDLS, CDR2 YYNGEE. Losses at the gene ends were 2 bases for V and 5 bases for J; bases not matched to a gene: 12. The CDR3 DNA is TGTGCCAGCAGCGTGGATCCGTCAACAGGGGCGTATGGCTACACCTTC. The encoded protein is CASSVDPSTGAYGYTF.

This clonotype was picked up a small number of times. This chain connects TRBV20-1 to TRBJ1-4; TRBD1 matches at 8 bases. J lost 7 bases, V lost 2 bases, and 6 bases had no gene match. Germline V gives CDR1 DFQATT, CDR2 SNEGSKA (reference sequence). The CDR3 consists of 14 residues. The chain's CDR3 is CSARQTGGVEKLFF. The CDR3 nucleotides are TGCAGTGCTAGACAAACAGGGGGGGTTGAAAAACTGTTTTTT.

The sample holds a few counts of this clonotype. The chain carries TRBV6-1 and TRBJ2-1; D is perhaps TRBD2 (6 bases). Germline loops: CDR1 MNHNS, CDR2 SASEGT. There are 15 residues in the CDR3. The germline V and J ends were trimmed by 6 bases and 8 bases, with 20 bases remaining between them. The CDR3 region is CASSFLRSGLDEQFF. CDR3 nucleotides: TGTGCCAGCAGCTTCCTGAGGAGCGGGCTCGATGAGCAGTTCTTC.

This sequence joins TRBV6-1 and TRBJ2-5, with D possibly TRBD1 on 6 matching bases. CDR1 is MNHNS and CDR2 is SASEGT in the germline V gene. Trimming shortened V by 3 bases and J by 0 bases, and 11 bases separated the two germline ends. There are 15 residues in the CDR3. CDR3 amino acids: CASSDVRGDQETQYF. DNA of the CDR3: TGTGCCAGCAGTGATGTCAGGGGTGACCAAGAGACCCAGTACTTC.

This clonotype was found many times. The chain recombines TRBV12-3 or TRBV12-4 with TRBJ1-5; D is ambiguous. The CDR3 loop spans 15 amino acids. Between the trimmed V and J ends, which lost 1 base and 0 bases, there was a span of 7 bases. This chain's CDR3 is CASSLGQNSNQPQHF. The CDR3 nucleotides are TGTGCCAGCAGTTTAGGTCAGAATAGCAATCAGCCCCAGCATTTT.

The chain recombines TRBV19 with TRBJ1-5, with 7 bases fitting TRBD1. CDR1 and CDR2 from the germline V gene are LNHDA and SQIVND (reference sequence). This CDR3 contains 14 residues. J gave up 5 bases and V 5 bases, and 6 bases lay outside the gene matches. The CDR3, as DNA: TGTGCCAGTAGTGTCAACAGGGGAGATCAGCCCCAGCATTTT. Protein product: CASSVNRGDQPQHF. Full variable domain (rest looked up from reference TRBV19 and TRBJ1-5): DGGITQSPKYLFRKEGQNVTLSCEQNLNHDAMYWYRQDPGQGLRLIYYSQIVNDFQKGDIAEGYSVSREKKESFPLTVTSAQKNPTAFYLCASSVNRGDQPQHFGDGTRLSIL.

In its sample, this clonotype was seen a few times. The rearrangement uses TRBV4-1 and TRBJ2-3; tentatively, D is TRBD1 (6 bases). This CDR3 comprises 16 residues. CDR1 is MGHRA, CDR2 YSYEKL, per germline. V lost 1 base and J lost 4, with 15 bases in between. The CDR3 DNA sequence: TGCGCCAGCAGCCAAGTAGGCAGGGGATTGCCAGATACGCAGTATTTT. Its translation is CASSQVGRGLPDTQYF.

The rearrangement links TRBV14 to TRBJ1-1; 7 bases agree with TRBD1. The CDR3 has 13 amino acids. J lost 6 bases, V lost 1 base, and 2 bases had no gene match. The germline CDR1 and CDR2 sequences are SGHDN and FVKESK. The CDR3 loop is CASSQGDSSEAFF. The CDR3 region has the DNA TGTGCCAGCAGCCAAGGGGACAGCTCTGAAGCTTTCTTT.

The chain joins TRBV12-3 or TRBV12-4 to TRBJ2-5; D uncertain. V was clipped by 3 bases and J by 5 bases, with 10 bases between them. CDR3 length equals 13 residues. The CDR3 nucleotides are TGTGCCAGCAGTTTTAGGTCGGTGGAGACCCAGTACTTC. Translated, it gives CASSFRSVETQYF.

The chain has TRBV12-3 or TRBV12-4 and TRBJ1-5; TRBD1 agrees at 9 bases. The CDR3 sequence is 16 residues long. V dropped 4 bases and J dropped 0; count of bases not matched to a gene: 4. Here the CDR3 reads CASSSRTGDSNQPQHF. CDR3 DNA sequence: TGTGCCAGCAGTTCCCGGACAGGGGATAGCAATCAGCCCCAGCATTTT.

This clonotype was picked up many times. The rearrangement links TRBV7-2 to TRBJ1-1; TRBD1 matches at 7 bases. This CDR3 contains 15 residues. J lost 1 base, V lost 9 bases, and 11 bases had no gene match. Germline CDR1 and CDR2: SGHTA and FQGNSA. CDR3 residues: CARGDGQDQNTEAFF. In nucleotides, the CDR3 is TGTGCCAGAGGAGATGGACAGGACCAGAACACTGAAGCTTTCTTT. The complete variable domain, with remaining parts taken from reference TRBV7-2 and TRBJ1-1, reads GAGVSQSPSNKVTEKGKDVELRCDPISGHTALYWYRQSLGQGLEFLIYFQGNSAPDKSGLPSDRFSAERTGGSVSTLTIQRTQQEDSAVYLCARGDGQDQNTEAFFGQGTRLTVV.

V and J are TRBV4-1 and TRBJ1-1; 8 bases align to TRBD1. CDR1 and CDR2 from the germline V gene are MGHRA and YSYEKL. The V gene end was trimmed by 4 bases and the J gene end by 10 bases; junction bases not matched to a gene: 11. The CDR3 is 14 residues long. In DNA form, the CDR3 reads TGCGCCAGCAGCCTCCTGGCGGGACAGGACTTAGCTTTCTTT. Translated: CASSLLAGQDLAFF.

The V and J genes are TRBV14 and TRBJ2-5; no clear D. V was cut by 3 bases and J by 0 bases, with 14 bases left in between. This CDR3 comprises 16 residues. Per the germline V gene, CDR1 is SGHDN and CDR2 is FVKESK. The CDR3 nucleotides read TGTGCCAGCAGCCATTTTAGAGGAACTTACCAAGAGACCCAGTACTTC. Translation gives CASSHFRGTYQETQYF.

This chain links TRBV6-1 with TRBJ1-5, with a tentative D call TRBD1 (6 bases). CDR3 size: 16 residues. The V end lost 6 bases, the J end lost 1 base, and 16 bases lay between the germline ends. Germline CDR1 MNHNS, CDR2 SASEGT. The CDR3 sequence is CASSRGGAGSNQPQHF. Written as DNA, the CDR3 is TGTGCCAGCAGCCGTGGGGGGGCCGGGAGCAATCAGCCCCAGCATTTT.